The 29 T cell receptor beta chains reported below all come from one sample, sequenced in a study of regulatory T cells in long-lasting Graves disease. Libraries of TCR beta came from iRepertoire HTBI primers plus Arm-PCR of CDR3 regions. TCRdb re-called the multiplex PCR reads through MiXCR, storing one row per CDR3 protein. The table includes about 310,000 distinct CDR3 sequences, under 25% detected once. This sample's time point: persistent/refractory GD, antithyroid drugs over 5 years with positive TRAb. Extracted PBMC RNA gave rise to the TCR library. The sample consisted of peripheral blood mononuclear cells (PBMCs), taken when the disease was refractory, from a patient treated with antithyroid drugs. The source is a female donor with Graves disease.

This chain uses TRBV6-9 with TRBJ2-2; possibly TRBD2 for D (5 bases). V was pared by 4 bases and J by 7 bases, with 10 bases between. The CDR3 totals 13 residues. In germline, CDR1 is MNHGY, CDR2 SVAAGI. The CDR3 loop is CASSFLGGGELFF. The CDR3 nucleotides are TGTGCCAGCAGTTTCTTAGGAGGCGGGGAGCTGTTTTTT.

Concerning this clonotype: The junction shows a germline mismatch at one end, possibly a read error. V and J are TRBV11-2 and TRBJ2-5; D could derive from TRBD1 or TRBD2 (5 bases each). Germline assignment: CDR1 SGHAT and CDR2 FQNNGV. The CDR3 has 15 amino acids. CDR3 residues: CASSPGRQYQETQYF. The DNA for the CDR3 is TGCGCCAGCAGCCCGGGACGGCAGTACCAAGAGACCCAGTACTTC.

V is TRBV3-1 and J is TRBJ2-1; 12 bases line up with TRBD2. From germline, CDR1 is LGHDT and CDR2 YNNKEL (reference sequence). This CDR3 has 15 residues. Trimming took 1 base from V and 7 from J; bases not matched to a gene: 2. This CDR3 reads CASSQASGRANEQFF. The CDR3 bases are TGTGCCAGCAGCCAAGCTAGCGGGAGGGCAAATGAGCAGTTCTTC.

This rearrangement joins TRBV28 to TRBJ1-5, with D unresolved. With 5 bases removed from V and 3 bases from J, the gap between germline ends came to 14 bases. CDR1 is MDHEN and CDR2 is SYDVKM in the germline V gene. This CDR3 region has 15 residues. The CDR3: CASSPRGGLNQPQHF. The CDR3 nucleotides read TGTGCCAGCAGTCCCCGTGGTGGGCTCAATCAGCCCCAGCATTTT. Based on the CDR3 plus reference TRBV28 and TRBJ1-5, the full variable domain is DVKVTQSSRYLVKRTGEKVFLECVQDMDHENMFWYRQDPGLGLRLIYFSYDVKMKEKGDIPEGYSVSREKKERFSLILESASTNQTSMYLCASSPRGGLNQPQHFGDGTRLSIL.

The chain combines TRBV19 with TRBJ1-2, with D tentatively TRBD1 (5 bases). With 9 bases removed from V and 2 bases from J, the gap between germline ends came to 16 bases. Germline V lookup: CDR1 LNHDA, CDR2 SQIVND (reference sequence). The CDR3 is 14 residues long. The CDR3: CASHKAGLNYGYTF. The CDR3 DNA reads TGTGCCAGCCACAAGGCGGGGCTGAACTATGGCTACACCTTC.

This clonotype was seen only a few times. The chain employs TRBV12-5 and TRBJ2-7; D perhaps matches TRBD2 (6 bases). Trimming cost V 9 bases and J 1 base, with 22 bases left between them. Germline CDR1 and CDR2: LGHNT and FRNRAP. This CDR3 has 16 amino acids. In nucleotides, the CDR3 is TGTGCTAGCTCTCCCGCGTCGGGACTCGGGTCCTACGAGCAGTACTTC. It codes for CASSPASGLGSYEQYF.

The rearrangement joins TRBV12-3 or TRBV12-4 to TRBJ2-2, with D possibly being TRBD2 (5 bases). The CDR3 runs to 17 residues. V was clipped by 0 bases and J by 6 bases, with 17 bases between them. CDR3 DNA sequence: TGTGCCAGCAGTTTAGCGCGTGGGGAGATGTTTGCCGGGGAGCTGTTTTTT. This translates into CASSLARGEMFAGELFF.

A remark on this clonotype: One junction end does not reproduce the germline sequence, and a read error may be involved. This chain links TRBV12-3 or TRBV12-4 with TRBJ2-2, with 8 bases matching TRBD2. The CDR3 runs to 15 residues. CDR3 amino acids: CASSSGGSDTGGLFF. CDR3 in DNA: TGTGCCAGCAGTTCGGGAGGGTCCGACACCGGGGGGCTGTTTTTT.

This clonotype was found a few times. The chain combines TRBV29-1 with TRBJ2-7; TRBD1 matches 7 bases. The CDR3 totals 14 residues. The V gene's germline CDR1 is SQVTM and CDR2 ANQGSEA. The V gene end was trimmed by 2 bases and the J gene end by 3 bases; junction bases not matched to a gene: 7. The CDR3 coding sequence is TGCAGCGTTGAAATCCCGAGACAGGGCTACGAGCAGTACTTC. Translated: CSVEIPRQGYEQYF.

In this sample, this clonotype turned up a few times. J is TRBJ2-7 and V is TRBV27; tentative D call: TRBD1 (6 bases). Germline values: CDR1 MNHEY, CDR2 SMNVEV (reference sequence). Trimming left V 0 bases short and J 3 bases short, with 12 bases between. This CDR3 spans 15 amino acids. The CDR3 DNA follows: TGTGCCAGCAGTTTATCGACAGGCGCCAACTACGAGCAGTACTTC. It codes for CASSLSTGANYEQYF.

This clonotype was seen at least ten times. The genes are TRBV3-1 and TRBJ2-7; D possibly corresponds to TRBD2 (6 bases). This CDR3 spans 14 amino acids. The V gene's germline CDR1 is LGHDT and CDR2 YNNKEL (reference sequence). V lost 4 bases to trimming and J lost 1 base, with 11 bases between them. CDR3 sequence (DNA): TGTGCCAGCAGCCTGGGGACTCCATCCTACGAGCAGTACTTC. Its translation: CASSLGTPSYEQYF.

This sequence joins TRBV5-5 and TRBJ1-5; 10 bases are a match to TRBD1. With V trimmed by 4 bases and J by 0 bases, 10 bases remained unmatched. This CDR3 region has 18 residues. Germline V gives CDR1 SGHKS, CDR2 YYEKEE (reference sequence). The CDR3, as DNA: TGTGCCAGCAGCCCCGGGACAGGGGCCCTACTTAGCAATCAGCCCCAGCATTTT. Its protein is CASSPGTGALLSNQPQHF.

This clonotype was observed many times. The chain recombines TRBV12-3 or TRBV12-4 with TRBJ1-3; D is perhaps TRBD1 (5 bases). The CDR3 runs 15 residues. V was trimmed by 6 bases and J by 5 bases, leaving 17 bases between them. CDR3 amino acids: CASSWDRVRRNTIYF. The CDR3 DNA reads as TGTGCCAGCAGCTGGGACCGAGTACGAAGAAACACCATATATTTT.

This clonotype was counted between two and nine times. The J gene is TRBJ2-2, the V gene TRBV20-1; 11 bases align to TRBD2. Germline V gene sequence: CDR1 DFQATT, CDR2 SNEGSKA (reference sequence). The V gene end was trimmed by 5 bases and the J gene end by 4 bases; junction bases not matched to a gene: 3. This CDR3 has 14 amino acids. CDR3 sequence: CSALAGGPTGELFF. The CDR3 bases are TGCAGTGCTCTAGCGGGAGGCCCCACCGGGGAGCTGTTTTTT.

This clonotype has a count of ten or more. The V gene is TRBV29-1, the J gene TRBJ2-5; a possible D gene is TRBD2 (6 bases). V lost 4 bases to trimming and J lost 5 bases, with 14 bases between them. Germline V CDR1 and CDR2: SQVTM, ANQGSEA. This CDR3 has 13 residues. The CDR3 spells CSVVETSWETQYF. The DNA of the CDR3 is TGCAGCGTTGTTGAGACTAGTTGGGAGACCCAGTACTTC.

This clonotype was picked up many times. This chain uses TRBV4-3 with TRBJ1-2; D unclear. CDR1 is LGHNA and CDR2 is YSLEER in the germline V gene. V was cut by 3 bases and J by 2 bases, with 13 bases left in between. The CDR3 is 15 residues long. The CDR3 is CASSHGRRSNYGYTF. As DNA, the CDR3 is TGCGCCAGCAGCCACGGTCGTAGGTCCAACTATGGCTACACCTTC.

This clonotype was counted at least ten times. CDR3 DNA sequence: TGTGCCAGCAGCCCAGTCCCCGTGAACACTGAAGCTTTCTTT. This encodes CASSPVPVNTEAFF. This chain uses TRBV3-1 with TRBJ1-1; D not certain. Trimming pared 4 bases from V and 0 bases from J, leaving 9 bases between. The CDR3 is 14 residues long. The germline gives CDR1 LGHDT, CDR2 YNNKEL (reference sequence).

There are a few counts of this clonotype. The genes are TRBV5-1 and TRBJ2-7, with TRBD2 matching 7 bases. CDR1 SGHRS and CDR2 YFSETQ come from the germline V gene. This CDR3 has 13 amino acids. The ends lost 2 bases at V and 9 bases at J; junction bases unmatched: 8. CDR3 residues: CASSFGGLTAQYF. The CDR3 coding sequence is TGCGCCAGCAGCTTCGGGGGACTAACCGCGCAGTACTTC. Based on the CDR3 plus reference TRBV5-1 and TRBJ2-7, the full variable domain is KAGVTQTPRYLIKTRGQQVTLSCSPISGHRSVSWYQQTPGQGLQFLFEYFSETQRNKGNFPGRFSGRQFSNSRSEMNVSTLELGDSALYLCASSFGGLTAQYFGPGTRLTVT.

Ten or more counts support this clonotype. V usage is TRBV2 and J usage is TRBJ1-2; no definite D call. Trimming left V 3 bases short and J 4 bases short, with 12 bases between. The CDR3 has 14 residues. Germline V gene sequence: CDR1 SNHLY, CDR2 FYNNEI. CDR3 in DNA: TGTGCCAGCAGTGACTGGCAGGAGGGCTATGGCTACACCTTC. The encoded protein is CASSDWQEGYGYTF.

The gene calls are TRBV6-1 and TRBJ2-7, with 7 bases fitting TRBD1. V shed 5 bases and J 2 bases; nucleotides not matched to a gene: 9. Germline V gene data show CDR1 as MNHNS and CDR2 as SASEGT. The CDR3 is made up of 15 amino acids. The CDR3 DNA sequence: TGTGCCAGCAGTCGAACCGGGACAGCAACCTACGAGCAGTACTTC. This sequence encodes CASSRTGTATYEQYF.

This clonotype was recorded many times. The rearrangement links TRBV11-2 to TRBJ1-1; weak D call: TRBD1 (5 bases). V lost 1 base and J lost 0, with 9 bases in between. The germline V gene has CDR1 SGHAT and CDR2 FQNNGV. The CDR3 runs 15 residues. CDR3: CASSLGLGLNTEAFF. The CDR3 DNA reads TGTGCCAGCAGCTTAGGTCTGGGGCTGAACACTGAAGCTTTCTTT.

As to this clonotype: No conserved phenylalanine or tryptophan ends this CDR3, so it is likely a read error. The J gene is TRBJ2-5, the V gene TRBV7-2; 9 bases agree with TRBD1. Trimming removed 6 bases from V and 4 bases from J; junction bases left unmatched: 12. Germline V CDR1 and CDR2: SGHTA, FQGNSA. The CDR3 loop spans 16 amino acids. This CDR3 is CASSLAGTGWRETQYL. In DNA form, the CDR3 reads TGTGCCAGCAGTCTCGCCGGGACAGGGTGGCGAGAGACCCAGTACCTC.

The chain uses TRBV3-1 and TRBJ2-7; maybe TRBD2 (5 bases). This CDR3 comprises 15 residues. From germline, CDR1 is LGHDT and CDR2 YNNKEL (reference sequence). V lost 1 base to trimming and J lost 0 bases, with 10 bases between them. CDR3 coding DNA: TGTGCCAGCAGCCAAGCCGTGGACTTCTCCTACGAGCAGTACTTC. Protein sequence: CASSQAVDFSYEQYF.

This clonotype has ten or more counts. J is TRBJ2-5 and V is TRBV20-1; 9 nucleotides line up with TRBD2. The CDR3 runs to 14 residues. The germline gives CDR1 DFQATT, CDR2 SNEGSKA (reference sequence). V shed 2 bases, J shed 5 bases, and the junction held 6 bases outside the gene matches. The CDR3 DNA follows: TGCAGTGCTAGACCGGGACTAGCTTGGGAGACCCAGTACTTC. It translates to CSARPGLAWETQYF.

This clonotype has only a few counts. The rearrangement links TRBV7-9 to TRBJ1-6; D perhaps matches TRBD1 (6 bases). Germline V gene sequence: CDR1 SEHNR, CDR2 FQNEAQ (reference sequence). The CDR3 covers 16 residues. V gave up 6 bases and J gave up 8 bases, with 20 bases separating them. CDR3 residues: CASSTDRSSIHSPLHF. In DNA, the CDR3 is TGTGCCAGCAGTACGGACAGATCCAGCATACATTCACCCCTCCACTTT.

For this clonotype: This clone may be a read error of a much larger clone one base away. As the CDR3 is not closed by the conserved phenylalanine or tryptophan, this likely results from a read error. The chain couples TRBV6-2 or TRBV6-3 to TRBJ2-7; possible D gene TRBD1, 6 bases. CDR3 length: 15 residues. The V end lost 5 bases, the J end lost 2 bases, and 16 bases lay between the germline ends. The V gene's germline CDR1 is MNHEY and CDR2 SVGEGT. This CDR3 reads CASSPRTALTYEQYS. In DNA form, the CDR3 reads TGTGCCAGCAGTCCTCGGACAGCTCTCACCTACGAGCAGTACTCC.

This clonotype was picked up many times. The chain combines TRBV7-9 with TRBJ1-2, with 9 bases lining up with TRBD1. With 5 bases clipped from V and 8 bases from J, the junction kept 9 bases outside the gene matches. The CDR3 runs to 14 residues. Germline V gene sequence: CDR1 SEHNR, CDR2 FQNEAQ (reference sequence). The CDR3 DNA reads as TGTGCCAGCAGCGCTGTATACAGGGGGCAAGGCTACACCTTC. Translation: CASSAVYRGQGYTF. The full variable domain, its missing parts supplied by reference TRBV7-9 and TRBJ1-2, is DTGVSQNPRHKITKRGQNVTFRCDPISEHNRLYWYRQTLGQGPEFLTYFQNEAQLEKSRLLSDRFSAERPKGSFSTLEIQRTEQGDSAMYLCASSAVYRGQGYTFGSGTRLTVV.

This clonotype came up many times. J is TRBJ1-1 and V is TRBV15, with D unclear. The germline V gene encodes CDR1 LNHNV and CDR2 YYDKDF (reference sequence). Trimming cost V 3 bases and J 5 bases, with 10 bases left between them. There are 13 residues in the CDR3. CDR3 region: CATSRASGTEAFF. The DNA of the CDR3 is TGTGCCACCAGCAGGGCCTCGGGGACTGAAGCTTTCTTT.

In its sample, this clonotype was seen a few times. V gene TRBV5-1 combines with J gene TRBJ2-1; D may be TRBD2 (5 bases). There are 14 residues in the CDR3. Trimming stripped 0 bases from V and 7 bases from J, with 11 bases between. Germline V gene sequence: CDR1 SGHRS, CDR2 YFSETQ. CDR3 nucleotides: TGCGCCAGCAGCTTGGCCCAAGTAGCGAATGAGCAGTTCTTC. It translates to CASSLAQVANEQFF.